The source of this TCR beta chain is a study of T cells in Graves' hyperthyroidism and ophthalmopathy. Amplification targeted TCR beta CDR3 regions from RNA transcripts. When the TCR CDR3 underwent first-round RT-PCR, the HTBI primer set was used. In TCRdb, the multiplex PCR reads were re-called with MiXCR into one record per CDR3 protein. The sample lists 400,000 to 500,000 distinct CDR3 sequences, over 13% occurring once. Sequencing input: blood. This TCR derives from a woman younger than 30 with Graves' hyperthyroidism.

The CDR3 bases are TGTGCCAGCAGCGACCTAGCGGGAGGCGTAGGTGAGCAGTTCTTC. The encoded protein is CASSDLAGGVGEQFF. V gene TRBV7-9 combines with J gene TRBJ2-1; 11 bases line up with TRBD2. This CDR3 contains 15 residues. V gave up 5 bases and J gave up 9 bases; unmatched junction bases: 9. The germline CDR1 and CDR2 sequences are SEHNR and FQNEAQ (reference sequence).